Included here is one TCR beta chain sequence, with context. Its antigen is as yet unknown. Trimming cost V 3 bases and J 4 bases, with 11 bases left between them. CDR3 length equals 14 residues. Germline-derived CDR1 and CDR2 are SGHDN and FVKESK. Every TCR beta cDNA library bore unique molecular identifiers. T cells numbering roughly 0.9 to 10 million yielded cDNA molecules that totaled some 500,000. TCRdb re-called the PCR reads through MiXCR, storing one row per CDR3 protein. The sample yields hundreds of thousands of distinct CDR3 sequences, roughly 45% seen once. This specimen comes from a study of post-analysis software for immune sequencing data. Background on the study: Secondary progressive, relapsing-remitting and progressive-relapsing multiple sclerosis were among the included disease courses. Overall study findings and caveats: Among four or five TRBV segments more frequent in patients than controls were TRBV5-6, TRBV5-1 and TRBV20-1. Relative to controls, patients with multiple sclerosis showed significantly lower normalized Chao1 diversity.

This TCR derives from a girl aged 10-17 years with multiple sclerosis. The chain links TRBV14 to TRBJ2-3; D may match TRBD1 or TRBD2 (5 bases each). Sequenced material: blood. The CDR3 nucleotides are TGTGCCAGCAGCCAGATGAGGGGCGCAGATACGCAGTATTTT. The encoded protein is CASSQMRGADTQYF.